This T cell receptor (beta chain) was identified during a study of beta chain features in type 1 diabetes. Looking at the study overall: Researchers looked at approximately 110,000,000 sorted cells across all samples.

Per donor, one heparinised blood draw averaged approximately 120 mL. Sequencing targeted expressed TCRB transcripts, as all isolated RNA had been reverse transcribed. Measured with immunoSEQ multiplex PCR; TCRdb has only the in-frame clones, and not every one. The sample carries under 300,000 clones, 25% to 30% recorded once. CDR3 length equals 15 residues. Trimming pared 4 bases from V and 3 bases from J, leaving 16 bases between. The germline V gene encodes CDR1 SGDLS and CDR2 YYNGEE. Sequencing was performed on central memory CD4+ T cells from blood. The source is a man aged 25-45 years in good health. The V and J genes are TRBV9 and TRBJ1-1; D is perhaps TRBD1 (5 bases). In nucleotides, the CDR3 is TGTGCCAGCAGCCCCCGCCCTCAAGGGGACACTGAAGCTTTCTTT. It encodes CASSPRPQGDTEAFF. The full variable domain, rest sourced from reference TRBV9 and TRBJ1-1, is DSGVTQTPKHLITATGQRVTLRCSPRSGDLSVYWYQQSLDQGLQFLIQYYNGEERAKGNILERFSAQQFPDLHSELNLSSLELGDSALYFCASSPRPQGDTEAFFGQGTRLTVV.